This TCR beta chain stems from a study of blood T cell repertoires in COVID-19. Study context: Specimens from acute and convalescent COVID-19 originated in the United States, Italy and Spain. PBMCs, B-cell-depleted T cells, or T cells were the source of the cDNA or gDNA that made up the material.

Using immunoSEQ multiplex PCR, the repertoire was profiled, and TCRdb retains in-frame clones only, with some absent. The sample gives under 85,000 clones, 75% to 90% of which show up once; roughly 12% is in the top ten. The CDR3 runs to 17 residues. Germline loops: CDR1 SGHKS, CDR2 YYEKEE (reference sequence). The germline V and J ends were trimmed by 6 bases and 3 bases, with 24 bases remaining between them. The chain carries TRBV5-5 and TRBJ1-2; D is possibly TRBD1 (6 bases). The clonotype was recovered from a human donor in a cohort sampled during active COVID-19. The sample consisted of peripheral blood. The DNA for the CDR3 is TGTGCCAGCACCGAAATTATCCGTCGGGGGGCCGACTATGGCTACACCTTC. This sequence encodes CASTEIIRRGADYGYTF.